The 29 T cell receptor beta chains listed next were all sequenced from one sample in a study of T cell responses to AZD1222 COVID-19 vaccine. Assay used: immunoSEQ multiplex PCR; TCRdb lists only in-frame clones, some missing. The sample lists around 130,000 clones, approximately 90% occurring once. The source was peripheral blood, collected 28 days after the second AZD1222 dose. These receptor sequences come from an adult who received the AZD1222 COVID-19 vaccine.

The chain employs TRBV29-1 and TRBJ1-5; D not certain. The germline V gene encodes CDR1 SQVTM and CDR2 ANQGSEA. Trimming removed 6 bases from V and 4 bases from J, with 10 bases in between. The CDR3 consists of 12 residues. The CDR3 sequence: CSVRVPNQPQHF. CDR3 bases: TGCAGCGTACGGGTCCCGAATCAGCCCCAGCATTTT.

The chain uses TRBV15 and TRBJ2-3, with unresolved D. The CDR3 consists of 15 residues. Germline V CDR1 and CDR2: LNHNV, YYDKDF (reference sequence). Trimming cost V 3 bases and J 1 base, with 11 bases left between them. The CDR3 sequence: CATSSRAVGTDTQYF. The CDR3 nucleotides are TGTGCCACCAGCAGCCGGGCCGTTGGCACAGATACGCAGTATTTT. Combining the CDR3 with reference TRBV15 and TRBJ2-3 gives the whole variable domain DAMVIQNPRYQVTQFGKPVTLSCSQTLNHNVMYWYQQKSSQAPKLLFHYYDKDFNNEADTPDNFQSRRPNTSFCFLDIRSPGLGDTAMYLCATSSRAVGTDTQYFGPGTRLTVL.

The rearrangement joins TRBV28 to TRBJ2-7, with a possible D match to TRBD1 (8 bases). Trimming took off 8 bases at V and 3 bases at J, with 20 bases between the two ends. Germline assignment: CDR1 MDHEN and CDR2 SYDVKM. The CDR3 covers 15 residues. CDR3 DNA: TGTGCCAGCTGGGAGGGTCGGGACAGGTACTACGAGCAGTACTTC. As protein: CASWEGRDRYYEQYF.

This clone was observed once. V gene TRBV28 combines with J gene TRBJ1-1, with D possibly matching TRBD1 (5 bases). From germline, CDR1 is MDHEN and CDR2 SYDVKM. Trimming took off 6 bases at V and 0 bases at J, with 8 bases between the two ends. The CDR3 covers 13 residues. The CDR3: CASRPGVNTEAFF. In DNA form, the CDR3 reads TGTGCCAGCAGGCCGGGGGTGAACACTGAAGCTTTCTTT.

The chain uses TRBV5-4 and TRBJ2-7; 10 bases are shared with TRBD1. CDR1 SGHNT and CDR2 YYREEE come from the germline V gene (reference sequence). CDR3 length: 15 amino acids. The trim removed 4 bases at V and 1 base at J, leaving 5 bases unmatched. This CDR3 is CASSNDRGRSYEQYF. DNA of the CDR3: TGTGCCAGCAGCAACGACAGGGGGCGATCCTACGAGCAGTACTTC.

V gene TRBV28 combines with J gene TRBJ1-2; perhaps TRBD1 as D (5 bases). The CDR3 has 13 residues. Trimming took off 5 bases at V and 7 bases at J, with 14 bases between the two ends. The germline gives CDR1 MDHEN, CDR2 SYDVKM. Here the CDR3 reads CASSQGALFGYTF. The CDR3 nucleotides are TGTGCCAGCAGTCAGGGAGCCTTGTTTGGCTACACCTTC.

This clone occurred once. V is TRBV28 and J is TRBJ1-1; D ambiguous. V was cut by 3 bases and J by 11 bases, with 13 bases left in between. This CDR3 is 12 amino acids long. Germline values: CDR1 MDHEN, CDR2 SYDVKM. The CDR3 loop is CASSFGSTYAFF. CDR3 nucleotides: TGTGCCAGCAGTTTCGGGTCAACCTACGCTTTCTTT.

For the CDR3, the DNA is TGCGCCAGCAGCCGGGGAGGGTCCTACAATGAGCAGTTCTTC. Its protein is CASSRGGSYNEQFF. This chain uses TRBV5-1 with TRBJ2-1; the match to TRBD2 covers 7 bases. J lost 1 base, V lost 4 bases, and 2 bases had no gene match. Germline assignment: CDR1 SGHRS and CDR2 YFSETQ. The CDR3 has 14 residues.

This chain joins TRBV28 and TRBJ2-7; D is unresolved. Germline V gene lookup returns CDR1 MDHEN and CDR2 SYDVKM. The V gene lost 7 bases and the J gene lost 9 bases, with 13 bases spanning the gap. The CDR3 runs 11 residues. The CDR3 is CASTRLGWQYF. The CDR3 DNA reads as TGTGCCAGCACCCGCTTGGGGTGGCAGTACTTC.

This rearrangement joins TRBV18 to TRBJ2-5; 7 nucleotides match TRBD1. The V gene end was trimmed by 5 bases and the J gene end by 1 base; junction bases not matched to a gene: 4. CDR3 length: 14 amino acids. Germline lookup yields CDR1 KGHSH and CDR2 LQKENI. DNA of the CDR3: TGTGCCAGCTCATCACAGGGGACCCAAGAGACCCAGTACTTC. Translating gives CASSSQGTQETQYF.

The chain links TRBV4-1 to TRBJ2-3; D may be TRBD2 (6 bases). The CDR3 covers 18 residues. Between the trimmed V and J ends, which lost 0 bases and 1 base, there was a span of 17 bases. In germline, CDR1 is MGHRA, CDR2 YSYEKL. This chain's CDR3 is CASSQESPPAGRTDTQYF. CDR3 DNA: TGCGCCAGCAGCCAAGAATCGCCACCCGCGGGGCGCACAGATACGCAGTATTTT.

The V call is TRBV30, the J call TRBJ2-6, with D unresolved. The CDR3 covers 13 residues. The V and J ends lost 6 bases and 2 bases respectively, with 8 bases between them. Germline V lookup: CDR1 GTSNPN, CDR2 SVGIG (reference sequence). DNA of the CDR3: TGTGCCTGTATAGGTACTGGGGCCAACGTCCTGACTTTC. This codes for CACIGTGANVLTF.

This clone was seen only once. The chain is built from TRBV27 and TRBJ2-7, with D perhaps being TRBD1 or TRBD2 (8 bases each). From germline, CDR1 is MNHEY and CDR2 SMNVEV (reference sequence). V gave up 7 bases and J gave up 4 bases, with 32 bases separating them. The CDR3 spans 19 residues. The CDR3 protein is CASTHLYRGSGSPGYEQYF. CDR3 bases: TGTGCCAGCACCCACCTATACAGGGGGAGCGGGAGCCCCGGGTACGAGCAGTACTTC.

The genes are TRBV24-1 and TRBJ2-6; D ambiguous. The CDR3 is made up of 13 amino acids. Deletions cut 10 bases from V and 0 bases from J, with 6 bases between. The germline CDR1 and CDR2 sequences are KGHDR and SFDVKD. The CDR3 region is CATMSSGANVLTF. CDR3 bases: TGTGCCACGATGAGCTCTGGGGCCAACGTCCTGACTTTC.

The chain combines TRBV3-1 (or the pseudogene TRBV3-2) with TRBJ1-5, with a weak D call TRBD1 (5 bases). The CDR3 loop spans 15 amino acids. V lost 1 base, J lost 5 bases, and 12 bases lay in between. Germline assignment: CDR1 LGHDT and CDR2 YNNKEL (reference sequence). Here the CDR3 DNA reads TGTGCCAGCAGCCAAGGTCTCAGGGTGGATCAGCCCCAGCATTTT. Protein sequence: CASSQGLRVDQPQHF.

The V and J genes are TRBV28 and TRBJ1-1, with 10 bases lining up with TRBD1. Germline CDR1 reads MDHEN; CDR2 reads SYDVKM. This CDR3 has 14 amino acids. The J segment lost 2 bases and the V segment lost 6 bases, leaving 3 bases of the junction unmatched. CDR3 DNA sequence: TGTGCCAGCAGATCGACAGGGGGCAACACTGAAGCTTTCTTT. Translated, it gives CASRSTGGNTEAFF.

The chain links TRBV3-1 (or the pseudogene TRBV3-2) to TRBJ2-7, with TRBD1 matching 9 bases. Germline CDR1 is LGHDT and CDR2 is YNNKEL (reference sequence). With V trimmed by 2 bases and J by 3 bases, 11 bases remained unmatched. The CDR3 loop spans 17 amino acids. The CDR3: CASSQQTGTGSLYEQYF. CDR3 DNA sequence: TGTGCCAGCAGCCAACAGACCGGGACAGGGTCCCTCTACGAGCAGTACTTC.

This chain links TRBV2 with TRBJ1-2; D perhaps matches TRBD1 (6 bases). The V gene's germline CDR1 is SNHLY and CDR2 FYNNEI. The CDR3 length is 14 residues. Trimming shortened V by 1 base and J by 4 bases, and 10 bases separated the two germline ends. Written as DNA, the CDR3 is TGTGCCAGCAGTGAAGACAGGGTGGGCTATGGCTACACCTTC. Protein sequence: CASSEDRVGYGYTF.

This sequence joins TRBV7-9 and TRBJ2-7; TRBD1 matches 12 bases. Germline CDR1 is SEHNR and CDR2 is FQNEAQ (reference sequence). V lost 4 bases to trimming and J lost 9 bases; unmatched junction nucleotides: 7. The CDR3 has 14 residues. The CDR3 region is CASSSGTGGVWQYF. As DNA, the CDR3 is TGTGCCAGCAGCTCCGGGACAGGGGGCGTTTGGCAGTACTTC.

The V call is TRBV21-1, the J call TRBJ2-7; the D call in the table, TRBD1, was not verified against the DNA. TRBV21-1 constitutes a pseudogene. The CDR3 loop spans 20 amino acids. CDR3 residues: CASSKISGDRDNGGFYEQYF. Written as DNA, the CDR3 is TGTGCCAGCAGCAAAATAAGCGGAGACAGGGACAATGGGGGCTTCTACGAGCAGTACTTC.

The chain employs TRBV10-3 and TRBJ2-1; D possibly matches TRBD1 or TRBD2 (6 bases each). Germline values: CDR1 ENHRY, CDR2 SYGVKD. V lost 11 bases to trimming and J lost 0 bases, with 17 bases between them. CDR3 length equals 15 residues. CDR3 sequence (DNA): TGTGCCGCCGGGGGCGGACTAAGCTCCTACAATGAGCAGTTCTTC. As protein: CAAGGGLSSYNEQFF.

The V gene is TRBV28, the J gene TRBJ2-1; TRBD1 agrees at 8 bases. The CDR3 sequence is 16 residues long. The germline gives CDR1 MDHEN, CDR2 SYDVKM. The V and J ends lost 6 bases and 3 bases, in that order; junction bases with no gene match: 10. CDR3 nucleotides: TGTGCCAGCAGACCTCCGGGACAGGCAATCTACAATGAGCAGTTCTTC. Its translation is CASRPPGQAIYNEQFF.

The chain links TRBV13 to TRBJ2-7, with D maybe TRBD2 (5 bases). Germline values: CDR1 PRHDT, CDR2 FYEKMQ (reference sequence). Trimming cost V 0 bases and J 0 bases, with 12 bases left between them. The length of the CDR3 is 16 residues. The CDR3 here is CASSLGLEESSYEQYF. CDR3 sequence (DNA): TGTGCCAGCAGCTTAGGCCTGGAGGAGAGCTCCTACGAGCAGTACTTC.

The V and J genes are TRBV6-4 and TRBJ1-1, with 9 bases lining up with TRBD1. Germline loops: CDR1 MRHNA, CDR2 SNTAGT. With 6 bases clipped from V and 1 base from J, the junction kept 6 bases outside the gene matches. The CDR3 covers 15 residues. CDR3 loop: CASRPGTGQNTEAFF. The CDR3 DNA sequence: TGTGCCAGCAGGCCCGGGACAGGGCAGAACACTGAAGCTTTCTTT.

This clone occurred once. J is TRBJ1-3 and V is TRBV10-3; the match to TRBD1 covers 9 bases. The CDR3 is made up of 15 amino acids. CDR1 and CDR2 from the germline V gene are ENHRY and SYGVKD. After removal of 5 bases from V and 3 bases from J, the junction contained 5 bases not matched to a gene. CDR3 DNA: TGTGCCATCAGTCAGGGACAGGGCAGTGGAAACACCATATATTTT. Translating it yields CAISQGQGSGNTIYF.

The chain links TRBV5-4 to TRBJ2-3; D might be TRBD2 (6 bases). CDR1 is SGHNT and CDR2 is YYREEE in the germline V gene (reference sequence). V dropped 0 bases and J dropped 12 bases, with 20 bases sitting between them. The length of the CDR3 is 15 residues. Written as DNA, the CDR3 is TGTGCCAGCAGCTTGGCCACAGTTAGCGGTCGTAACCAGTATTTT. Translated: CASSLATVSGRNQYF.

In DNA, the CDR3 is TGTGCCAGTGAATTGACAGGATCTGGAAACACCATATATTTT. Amino acid sequence: CASELTGSGNTIYF. V and J are TRBV19 and TRBJ1-3, with D tentatively TRBD1 (6 bases). Trimming shortened V by 8 bases and J by 1 base, and 12 bases separated the two germline ends. The V gene's germline CDR1 is LNHDA and CDR2 SQIVND (reference sequence). The CDR3 has 14 residues.

The gene calls are TRBV29-1 and TRBJ1-1, with D unresolved. The germline V gene encodes CDR1 SQVTM and CDR2 ANQGSEA. This CDR3 comprises 13 residues. V shed 6 bases and J shed 0 bases, with 11 bases lying between them. CDR3 in DNA: TGCAGCGTCAGGAGGGAGGTGAACACTGAAGCTTTCTTT. Its translation is CSVRREVNTEAFF.

The CDR3, as DNA: TGCAGCGTTGGGGTAGCGGGGGGGCCAAATGAGCAGTTCTTC. This sequence encodes CSVGVAGGPNEQFF. This chain uses TRBV29-1 with TRBJ2-1; 11 bases fit TRBD2. V lost 4 bases to trimming and J lost 7 bases; unmatched junction nucleotides: 6. Germline-derived CDR1 and CDR2 are SQVTM and ANQGSEA. The CDR3 totals 14 residues.